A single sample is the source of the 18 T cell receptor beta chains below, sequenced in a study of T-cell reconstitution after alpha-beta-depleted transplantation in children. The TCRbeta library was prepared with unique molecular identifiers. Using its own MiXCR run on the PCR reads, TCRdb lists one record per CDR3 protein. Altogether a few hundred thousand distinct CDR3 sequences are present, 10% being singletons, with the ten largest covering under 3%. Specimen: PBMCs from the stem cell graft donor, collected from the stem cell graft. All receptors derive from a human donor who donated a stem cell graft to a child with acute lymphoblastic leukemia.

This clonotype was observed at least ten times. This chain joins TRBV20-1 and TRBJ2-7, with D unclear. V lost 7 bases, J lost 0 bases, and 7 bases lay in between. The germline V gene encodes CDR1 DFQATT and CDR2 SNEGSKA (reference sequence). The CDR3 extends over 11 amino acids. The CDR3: CSGADSYEQYF. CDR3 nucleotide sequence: TGCAGTGGGGCCGACTCCTACGAGCAGTACTTC.

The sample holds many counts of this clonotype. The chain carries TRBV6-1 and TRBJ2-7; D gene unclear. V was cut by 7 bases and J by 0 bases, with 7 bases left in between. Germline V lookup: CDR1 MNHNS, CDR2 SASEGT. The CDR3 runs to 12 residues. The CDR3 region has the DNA TGTGCCAGCATGGGCCTCTCCTACGAGCAGTACTTC. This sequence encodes CASMGLSYEQYF.

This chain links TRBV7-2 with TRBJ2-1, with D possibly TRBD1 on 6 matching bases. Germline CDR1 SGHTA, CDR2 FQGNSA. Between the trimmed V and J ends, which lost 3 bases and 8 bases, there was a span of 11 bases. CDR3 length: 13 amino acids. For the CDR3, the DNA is TGTGCCAGCAGCTTCCAGGGGCGGGATGAGCAGTTCTTC. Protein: CASSFQGRDEQFF.

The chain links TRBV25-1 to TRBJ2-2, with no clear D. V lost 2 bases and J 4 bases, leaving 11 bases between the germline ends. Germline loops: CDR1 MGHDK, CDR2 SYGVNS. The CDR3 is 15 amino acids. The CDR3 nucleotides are TGTGCCAGCAGTGAACGAGAGTTCGGCACCGGGGAGCTGTTTTTT. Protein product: CASSEREFGTGELFF.

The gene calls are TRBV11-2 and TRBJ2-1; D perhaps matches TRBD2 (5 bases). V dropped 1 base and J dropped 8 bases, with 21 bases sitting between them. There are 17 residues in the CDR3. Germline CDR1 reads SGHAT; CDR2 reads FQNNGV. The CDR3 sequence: CASSLGPPTIFLDEQFF. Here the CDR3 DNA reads TGTGCCAGCAGCTTAGGGCCCCCGACTATATTCCTTGATGAGCAGTTCTTC.

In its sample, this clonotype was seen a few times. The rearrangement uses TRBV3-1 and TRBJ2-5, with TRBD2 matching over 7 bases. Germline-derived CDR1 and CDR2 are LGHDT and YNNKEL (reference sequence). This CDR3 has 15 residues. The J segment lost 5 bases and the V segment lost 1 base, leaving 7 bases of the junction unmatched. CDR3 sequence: CASSQATLADETQYF. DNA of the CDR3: TGTGCCAGCAGCCAAGCGACGCTAGCGGATGAGACCCAGTACTTC.

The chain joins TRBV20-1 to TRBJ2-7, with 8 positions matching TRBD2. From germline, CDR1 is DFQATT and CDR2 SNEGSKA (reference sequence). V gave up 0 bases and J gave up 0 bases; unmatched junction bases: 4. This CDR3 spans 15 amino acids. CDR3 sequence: CSARDVAGSSYEQYF. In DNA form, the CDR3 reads TGCAGTGCTAGAGATGTAGCGGGGAGCTCCTACGAGCAGTACTTC.

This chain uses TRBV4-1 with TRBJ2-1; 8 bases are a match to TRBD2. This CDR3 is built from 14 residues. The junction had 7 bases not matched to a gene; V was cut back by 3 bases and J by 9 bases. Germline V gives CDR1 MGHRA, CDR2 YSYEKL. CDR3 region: CASSQAGGPIEQFF. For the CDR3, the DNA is TGCGCCAGCAGCCAGGCGGGAGGTCCTATTGAGCAGTTCTTC.

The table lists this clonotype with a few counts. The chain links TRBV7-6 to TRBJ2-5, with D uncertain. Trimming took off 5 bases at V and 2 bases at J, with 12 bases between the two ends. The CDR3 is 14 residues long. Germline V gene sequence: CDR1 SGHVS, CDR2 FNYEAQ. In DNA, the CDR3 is TGTGCCAGCAGCCCCCAACCAGGACAAGAGACCCAGTACTTC. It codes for CASSPQPGQETQYF.

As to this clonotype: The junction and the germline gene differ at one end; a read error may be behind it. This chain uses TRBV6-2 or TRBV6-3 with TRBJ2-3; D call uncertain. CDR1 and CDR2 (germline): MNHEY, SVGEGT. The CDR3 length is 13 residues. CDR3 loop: CASSPFDADPQYF. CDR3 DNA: TGTGCCAGCAGTCCATTTGATGCAGATCCGCAGTATTTT.

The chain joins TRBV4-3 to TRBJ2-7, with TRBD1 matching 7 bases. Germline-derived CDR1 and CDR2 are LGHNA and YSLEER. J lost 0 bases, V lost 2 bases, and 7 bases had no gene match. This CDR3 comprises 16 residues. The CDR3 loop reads CASSQTFGDSSYEQYF. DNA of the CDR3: TGCGCCAGCAGCCAAACGTTTGGGGACAGCTCCTACGAGCAGTACTTC.

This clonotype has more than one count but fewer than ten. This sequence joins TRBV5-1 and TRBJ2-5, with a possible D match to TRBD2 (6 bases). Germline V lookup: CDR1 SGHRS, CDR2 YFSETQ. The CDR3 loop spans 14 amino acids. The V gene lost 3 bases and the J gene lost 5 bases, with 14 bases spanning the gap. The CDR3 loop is CASSSGLGRETQYF. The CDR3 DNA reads TGCGCCAGCAGCTCTGGACTTGGGAGGGAGACCCAGTACTTC.

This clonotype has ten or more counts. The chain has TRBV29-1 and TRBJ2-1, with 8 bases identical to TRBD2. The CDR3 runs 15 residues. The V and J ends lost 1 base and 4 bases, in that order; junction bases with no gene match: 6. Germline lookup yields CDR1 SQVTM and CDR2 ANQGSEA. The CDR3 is CSVEGSGITYNEQFF. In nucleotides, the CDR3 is TGCAGCGTTGAAGGTAGCGGGATAACATACAATGAGCAGTTCTTC.

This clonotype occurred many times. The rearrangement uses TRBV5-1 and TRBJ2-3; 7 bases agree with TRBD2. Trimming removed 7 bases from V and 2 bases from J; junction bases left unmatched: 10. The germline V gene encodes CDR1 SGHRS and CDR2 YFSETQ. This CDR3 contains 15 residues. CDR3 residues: CASSPGRTVTDTQYF. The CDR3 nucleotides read TGCGCCAGCTCCCCCGGGAGGACGGTCACAGATACGCAGTATTTT.

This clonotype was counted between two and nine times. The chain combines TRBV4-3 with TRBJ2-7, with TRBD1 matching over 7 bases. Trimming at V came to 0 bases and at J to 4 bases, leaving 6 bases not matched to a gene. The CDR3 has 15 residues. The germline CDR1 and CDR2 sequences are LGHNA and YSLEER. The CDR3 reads CASSQDRGLLYEQYF. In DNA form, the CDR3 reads TGCGCCAGCAGCCAAGATAGGGGGCTTTTGTACGAGCAGTACTTC.

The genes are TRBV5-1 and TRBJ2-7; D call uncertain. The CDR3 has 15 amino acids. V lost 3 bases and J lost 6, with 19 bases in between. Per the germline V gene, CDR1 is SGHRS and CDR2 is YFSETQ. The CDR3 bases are TGCGCCAGCAGCTACACCGGGCTCATCCGGCCCGAGCAGTACTTC. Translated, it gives CASSYTGLIRPEQYF.

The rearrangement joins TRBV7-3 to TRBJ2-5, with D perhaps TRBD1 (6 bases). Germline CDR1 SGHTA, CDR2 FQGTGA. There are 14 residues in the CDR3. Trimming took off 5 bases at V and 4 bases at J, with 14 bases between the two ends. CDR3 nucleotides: TGTGCCAGCAGCCCCTCGACAGGATCAGAGACCCAGTACTTC. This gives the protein CASSPSTGSETQYF.

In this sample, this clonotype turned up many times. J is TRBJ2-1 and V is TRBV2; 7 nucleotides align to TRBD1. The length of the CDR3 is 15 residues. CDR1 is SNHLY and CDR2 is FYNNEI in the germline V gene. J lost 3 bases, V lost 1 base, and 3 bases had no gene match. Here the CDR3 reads CASSEDRGNYNEQFF. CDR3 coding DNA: TGTGCCAGCAGTGAAGACAGGGGTAACTACAATGAGCAGTTCTTC. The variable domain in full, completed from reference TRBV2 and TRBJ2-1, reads EPEVTQTPSHQVTQMGQEVILRCVPISNHLYFYWYRQILGQKVEFLVSFYNNEISEKSEIFDDQFSVERPDGSNFTLKIRSTKLEDSAMYFCASSEDRGNYNEQFFGPGTRLTVL.